This is a list of T cell receptor beta chains from one sample in a study of blood T cell repertoires in COVID-19. Profiled with immunoSEQ multiplex PCR; TCRdb holds only in-frame clones, not every one. The repertoire has approximately 82,000 clones, more than 85% of them found once; the top ten carry around 1.2%. Sequencing was carried out using PBMCs or T cells enriched from blood (not recorded which). These receptors were obtained from a woman aged 45-65 years with acute COVID-19. The CDR3 runs from the conserved cysteine through the conserved F or W. A D gene is named only where the DNA matches it firmly. Clone size is shown for a subset of rows, as once, few, many or a class of expanded clone.

TRBV4-3	-	-	TRBJ2-1	CASSHGESWDNEQFF	TGCGCCAGCAGCCACGGGGAGTCCTGGGACAATGAGCAGTTCTTC
TRBV6-6	few	-	TRBJ1-5	CASSYYDQPQHF	TGTGCCAGCAGTTATTATGATCAGCCCCAGCATTTT
TRBV18	-	-	TRBJ1-2	CASSSTDRTAFYGYTF	TGTGCCAGCTCATCAACCGACAGGACAGCCTTCTATGGCTACACCTTC
TRBV19	once	TRBD2	TRBJ2-2	CASSSLAGVVNTGELFF	TGTGCCAGTAGCAGTCTAGCGGGAGTTGTGAACACCGGGGAGCTGTTTTTT
TRBV11-3	-	-	TRBJ2-1	CASSLDSQGAGWKQFF	TGTGCCAGCAGCTTAGATTCCCAAGGAGCGGGTTGGAAGCAGTTCTTC
TRBV7-2	-	-	TRBJ2-1	CASSSDSGSYNEQFF	TGTGCCAGCAGCTCCGATAGCGGATCCTACAATGAGCAGTTCTTC
TRBV5-1	few	-	TRBJ1-1	CASRPGGQLNTEAFF	TGCGCCAGCCGCCCGGGGGGGCAGTTGAACACTGAAGCTTTCTTT
TRBV7-2	-	TRBD2	TRBJ2-7	CASSLATSGAPYEQYF	TGTGCCAGCAGCTTAGCGACTAGCGGGGCTCCCTACGAGCAGTACTTC
TRBV19	once	-	TRBJ1-2	CASSPGDWRGGYTF	TGTGCCAGTAGTCCCGGAGATTGGAGGGGAGGCTACACCTTC
TRBV10-1	-	-	TRBJ1-5	CASSESGRGQPQHF	TGCGCCAGCAGTGAGTCGGGGCGAGGTCAGCCCCAGCATTTT
TRBV3-1/TRBV3-2	-	-	TRBJ2-7	CASSPRESGEQYF	TGTGCCAGCAGCCCCCGGGAGAGTGGCGAGCAGTACTTC
TRBV3-1/TRBV3-2	once	TRBD1	TRBJ1-1	CASSQYSGTDTEAFF	TGTGCCAGCAGCCAATATTCCGGGACAGACACTGAAGCTTTCTTT
TRBV9	-	TRBD2	TRBJ2-2	CASSVVTSGMTGELFF	TGTGCCAGCAGCGTAGTGACTAGCGGGATGACCGGGGAGCTGTTTTTT
TRBV30	-	TRBD2	TRBJ2-1	CAWRSSLAVRVYNEQFF	TGTGCCTGGAGAAGTAGTCTAGCGGTGAGGGTATACAATGAGCAGTTCTTC
TRBV9	-	-	TRBJ1-6	CASSPPDNSPLHF	TGTGCCAGCAGCCCCCCAGATAATTCACCCCTCCACTTT
TRBV6-5	-	-	TRBJ2-2	CVSRLGSPNTGELFF	TGTGTCTCGCGGCTTGGCAGTCCGAACACCGGGGAGCTGTTTTTT
TRBV19	-	-	TRBJ2-4	CASSHSLAKNIQYF	TGTGCCAGTAGTCATTCACTAGCCAAAAACATTCAGTACTTC
TRBV9	-	-	TRBJ1-3	CASSVTIQGNTIYF	TGTGCCAGCAGCGTGACAATTCAAGGAAACACCATATATTTT
TRBV18	-	TRBD2	TRBJ2-3	CATNRDGGRDTQYF	TGTGCCACCAACCGGGACGGCGGGAGAGATACGCAGTATTTT
TRBV29-1	-	-	TRBJ1-4	CSVVAATNEKLFF	TGCAGCGTTGTGGCGGCAACTAATGAAAAACTGTTTTTT
TRBV25-1	few	-	TRBJ1-4	CASTPERAANEKLFF	TGTGCCAGCACCCCGGAGCGGGCAGCTAATGAAAAACTGTTTTTT
TRBV6-5	-	-	TRBJ1-2	CASTPDRTTYGYTF	TGTGCCAGCACCCCGGACAGAACCACCTATGGCTACACCTTC
TRBV10-2	-	TRBD1	TRBJ2-7	CASTVQGAFYEQYF	TGCGCCAGCACCGTGCAGGGGGCCTTCTACGAGCAGTACTTC
TRBV6-6	-	TRBD1	TRBJ2-7	CASSSYRTGGNEQYF	TGTGCCAGCAGTAGTTACCGGACAGGGGGCAACGAGCAGTACTTC
TRBV4-1	once	-	TRBJ1-2	CASSPGSYGYTF	TGCGCCAGCAGCCCCGGTTCCTATGGCTACACCTTC
TRBV2	-	TRBD2	TRBJ2-7	CASTLPTSGRAAGSYEQYF	TGTGCCAGCACCCTACCCACTAGCGGGAGGGCTGCCGGATCCTACGAGCAGTACTTC
TRBV11-3	-	-	TRBJ2-1	CASSLDGRGDSLYNEQFF	TGTGCCAGCAGCTTAGACGGTAGGGGGGACAGTCTCTACAATGAGCAGTTCTTC
TRBV10-1	-	-	TRBJ1-5	CATPWPSNQPQHF	TGCGCCACCCCCTGGCCTAGCAATCAGCCCCAGCATTTT
TRBV7-9	-	-	TRBJ2-2	CASSFSRDTGELFF	TGTGCCAGCAGCTTTTCGCGGGATACCGGGGAGCTGTTTTTT
TRBV11-2	-	TRBD1	TRBJ2-7	CASSSTGGGYEQYF	TGTGCCAGCAGCTCAACAGGGGGCGGGTACGAGCAGTACTTC
TRBV7-8	-	TRBD2	TRBJ2-5	CASSSASFSGGETQYF	TGTGCCAGCAGCTCCGCATCCTTTTCGGGGGGGGAGACCCAGTACTTC